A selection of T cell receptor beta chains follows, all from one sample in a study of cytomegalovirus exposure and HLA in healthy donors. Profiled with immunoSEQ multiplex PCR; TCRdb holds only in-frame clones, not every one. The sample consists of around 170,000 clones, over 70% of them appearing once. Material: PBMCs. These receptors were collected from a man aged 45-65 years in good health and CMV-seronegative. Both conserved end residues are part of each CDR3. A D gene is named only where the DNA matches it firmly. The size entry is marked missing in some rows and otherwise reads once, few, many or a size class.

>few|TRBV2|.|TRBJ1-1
TGTGCCAGCAGGGGGATCGGAACAGGTGAAGCTTTCTTT
CASRGIGTGEAFF
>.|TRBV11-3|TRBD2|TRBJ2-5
TGTGCCAGCAGCTCCGGGACTAAAGAGACCCAGTACTTC
CASSSGTKETQYF
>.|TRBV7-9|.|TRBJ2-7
TGTGCCAGCAGCTTAGGCGGGATCGAGCAGTACTTC
CASSLGGIEQYF
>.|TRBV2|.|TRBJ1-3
TGTGCCAGCAGTGAAGCGGCACGGGGTAACACCATATATTTT
CASSEAARGNTIYF
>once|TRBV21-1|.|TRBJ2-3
TGTGCCAGCAGCGCCCCCCCGGCGGGGGGCACTAGCACAGATACGCAGTATTTT
CASSAPPAGGTSTDTQYF
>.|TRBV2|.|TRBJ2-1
TGTGCCAGCAGTGATTCGACACGCAATGAGCAGTTCTTC
CASSDSTRNEQFF
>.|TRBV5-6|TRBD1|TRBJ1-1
TGTGCCAGCAGATATACAGGGGGTGCCGAAGCTTTCTTT
CASRYTGGAEAFF
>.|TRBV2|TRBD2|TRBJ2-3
TGTGCCAGGGGAAAGCGGGGGGCGAGCACAGATACGCAGTATTTT
CARGKRGASTDTQYF
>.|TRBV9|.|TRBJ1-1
TGTGCCAGCAGTGAATTCAGGGTTGGGATTGAAGCTTTCTTT
CASSEFRVGIEAFF
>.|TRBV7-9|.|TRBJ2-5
TGTGCCAGCAGCCCTGCCACACAAGAGACCCAGTACTTC
CASSPATQETQYF
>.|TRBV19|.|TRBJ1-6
TGTGCCAGTAGTGATACCACAGGGAGTTCACCCCTCCACTTT
CASSDTTGSSPLHF
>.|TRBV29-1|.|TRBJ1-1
TGCAGCGTTGGCAGACCCGGGACACCGAACACTGAAGCTTTCTTT
CSVGRPGTPNTEAFF
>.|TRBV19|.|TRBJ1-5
TGTGCCAGTAGTCTCGACAGAACGTGGAATCAGCCCCAGCATTTT
CASSLDRTWNQPQHF
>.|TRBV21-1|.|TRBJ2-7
TGTGCCAGCAGCAAAGACAGTTCGAGAGAGCAGTACTTC
CASSKDSSREQYF
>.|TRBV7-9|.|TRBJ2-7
TGTTCCAGCAGCCTCACACCAACCTACGAGCAGTACTTC
CSSSLTPTYEQYF
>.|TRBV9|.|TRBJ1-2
TGTGCCAGCAGCGTAGGAGGGATACAGGGCTACACCTTC
CASSVGGIQGYTF
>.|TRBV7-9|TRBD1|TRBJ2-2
TGTGCCAGCAGCTTAGTTGCAGGACAGGGGACCGGGGAGCTGTTTTTT
CASSLVAGQGTGELFF
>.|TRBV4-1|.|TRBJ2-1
TGCGCCAGCAGCCGTGGTCCTAGCCGGCAAAGAGGTTTTTACAATGAGCAGTTCTTC
CASSRGPSRQRGFYNEQFF
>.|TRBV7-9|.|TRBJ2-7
TGTGCCAGCAGCGACCTCGGGTACGAGCAGTACTTC
CASSDLGYEQYF
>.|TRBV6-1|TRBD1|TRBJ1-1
TGTGCCAGCAGTGAAGAGCAGGGGGCGCGTACTGAAGCTTTCTTT
CASSEEQGARTEAFF
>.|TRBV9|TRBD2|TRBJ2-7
TGTGCCAGCAGCGTAGCCCCCTTTGGTAGCGGGGGGGCCGGGTCCTACGAGCAGTACTTC
CASSVAPFGSGGAGSYEQYF
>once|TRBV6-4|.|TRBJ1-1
TGTGCCAGCAGTGATGCGTCAAACACTGAAGCTTTCTTT
CASSDASNTEAFF
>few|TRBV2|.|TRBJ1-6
TGTGCCAGCAACGGGTTCCCTTCCTATAATTCACCCCTCCACTTT
CASNGFPSYNSPLHF
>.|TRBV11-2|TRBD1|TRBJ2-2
TGTGCCAGCAGCCCCTATGGACAGGGGAACACCGGGGAGCTGTTTTTT
CASSPYGQGNTGELFF
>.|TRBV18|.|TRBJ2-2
TGTGCCAGCTCAGTTCAGGGTCTGAACACCGGGGAGCTGTTTTTT
CASSVQGLNTGELFF
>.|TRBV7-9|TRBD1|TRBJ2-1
TGTGCCAGCAGCCGAGACAGGGGGCGGAACAATGAGCAGTTCTTC
CASSRDRGRNNEQFF
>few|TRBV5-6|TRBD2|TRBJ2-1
TGTGCCAGCAGCCCCTGGGTAGCGGGGGGTAATGAGCAGTTCTTC
CASSPWVAGGNEQFF
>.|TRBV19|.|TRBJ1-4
TGTGCCAGTAGATGGACGAACAGGGATAATGAAAAACTGTTTTTT
CASRWTNRDNEKLFF
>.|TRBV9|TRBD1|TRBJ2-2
TGTGCCAGCAGGGCAGGGGGGAACACCGGGGAGCTGTTTTTT
CASRAGGNTGELFF
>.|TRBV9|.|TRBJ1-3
TGTGCCAGCAGCGTAGAGGGGTCTGGAAACACCATATATTTT
CASSVEGSGNTIYF
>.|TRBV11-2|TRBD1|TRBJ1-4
TGTGCCAGCAGAAGGACAGGAGTAAATGAAAAACTGTTTTTT
CASRRTGVNEKLFF
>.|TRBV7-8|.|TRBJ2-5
TGTGCCAGCAGCTTTGGGGACTTCCTAGAGACCCAGTACTTC
CASSFGDFLETQYF
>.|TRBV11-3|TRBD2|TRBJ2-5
TGTGCCAGCAGCGAGCGGGGAGAGACCCAGTACTTC
CASSERGETQYF
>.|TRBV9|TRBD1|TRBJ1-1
TGTGCCAGCAGCGTAGACCTAGGGACAGGGGGAACTGAAGCTTTCTTT
CASSVDLGTGGTEAFF
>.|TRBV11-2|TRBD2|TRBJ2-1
TGTGCCAGCAGCCTGGGGCGAGGGGGACTAGGCCAGACGAGGCAGTTCTTC
CASSLGRGGLGQTRQFF
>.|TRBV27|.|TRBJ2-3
TGTGCCAGCAGTTATTGGGAGCCCACCACAGATACGCAGTATTTT
CASSYWEPTTDTQYF
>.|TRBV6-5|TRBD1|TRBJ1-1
TGTGCCAGCAGTCCGAGGGACAGTTTGACCACTGAAGCTTTCTTT
CASSPRDSLTTEAFF
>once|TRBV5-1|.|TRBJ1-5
TGCGCCAGCAGCTTCGAAGGGGGTAAGAATCAGCCCCAGCATTTT
CASSFEGGKNQPQHF
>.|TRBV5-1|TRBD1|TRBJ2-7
TGCGCCAGCAGCTTGACCCCGGGACAGAGTTTTTCCTACGAGCAGTACTTC
CASSLTPGQSFSYEQYF
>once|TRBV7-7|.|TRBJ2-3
TGTGCCAGCAGCCGGGGGACTGTAAGCAGCACAGATACGCAGTATTTT
CASSRGTVSSTDTQYF
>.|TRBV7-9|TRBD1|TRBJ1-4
TGTGCCAGCAGCTTAACGGGACAGGGGCAAAATGAAAAACTGTTTTTT
CASSLTGQGQNEKLFF
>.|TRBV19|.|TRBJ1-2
TGTGCCAGTAGTGTGACATCCGGCTACACCTTC
CASSVTSGYTF
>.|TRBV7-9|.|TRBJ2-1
TGTGCCAGCAGCCCTTCTGGGCCCAGCTCCTACAATGAGCAGTTCTTC
CASSPSGPSSYNEQFF
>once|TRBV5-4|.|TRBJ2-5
TGTGCCAGCAACCCCTCGACATCCTATTACCAAGAGACCCAGTACTTC
CASNPSTSYYQETQYF
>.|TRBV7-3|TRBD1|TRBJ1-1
TGTGCCAGCAGTGGGGACAGTGAAGCTTTCTTT
CASSGDSEAFF
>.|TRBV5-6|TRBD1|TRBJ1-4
TGTGCCAGCAGCTTAACAGGGGTAACCCCTGATGAAAAACTGTTTTTT
CASSLTGVTPDEKLFF
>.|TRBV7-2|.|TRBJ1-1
TGTGCCAGCAGCTTAGGGGGGACACGACTGAAGACGACTGAAGCTTTCTTT
CASSLGGTRLKTTEAFF
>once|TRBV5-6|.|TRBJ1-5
TGTGCCAGCAGCCAGAATCAGCCCCAGCATTTT
CASSQNQPQHF
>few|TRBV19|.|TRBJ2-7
TGTGCCAGTAGCCCGGGAGAGCTCTACGAGCAGTACTTC
CASSPGELYEQYF
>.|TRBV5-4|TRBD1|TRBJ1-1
TGTGCCAGCAGTTCAATTCGACAGGGGTTTGTCCTAGCTTTCTTT
CASSSIRQGFVLAFF
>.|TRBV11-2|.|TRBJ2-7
TGTGCCAGCAGCGCCGGACAGGAGCAGTACTTC
CASSAGQEQYF
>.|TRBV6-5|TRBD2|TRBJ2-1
TGTGCCAGCAGTTACCGATCCGGGACTAGCTACAATGAGCAGTTCTTC
CASSYRSGTSYNEQFF
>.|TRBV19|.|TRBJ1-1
TGTGCCAGTGACATGGGGGGGCTGCCCGAAGCTTTCTTT
CASDMGGLPEAFF
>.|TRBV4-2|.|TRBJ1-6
TGTGCCAGCAGCCAACGGACAGATAATTCACCCCTCCACTTT
CASSQRTDNSPLHF
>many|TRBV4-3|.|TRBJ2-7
TGCGCCAGCAGTACTAGCCGGGGCTACGAGCAGTACTTC
CASSTSRGYEQYF
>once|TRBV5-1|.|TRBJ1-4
TGCGCCAGCAGCCTAGAAAATGAAAAACTGTTTTTT
CASSLENEKLFF